This TCR beta chain was captured by sequencing in a study of T cell changes during pregnancy in multiple sclerosis. Profiled with immunoSEQ multiplex PCR; TCRdb holds only in-frame clones, not every one. The sample has roughly 100,000 clones; 90% to 95% are singletons. A word on this clone: The identical CDR3 is also encoded by other nucleotide sequences in the sample.

Germline CDR1 SGHDT, CDR2 YYEEEE. The CDR3 sequence is 14 residues long. With 0 bases removed from V and 8 bases from J, the gap between germline ends came to 14 bases. The receptor's source is a female donor in good health, enrolled as a control in a pregnancy study. This chain connects TRBV5-6 to TRBJ1-2; TRBD1 might be the D (5 bases). Sequencing was performed on peripheral blood, taken after pregnancy. DNA for the CDR3: TGTGCCAGCAGCTTGGGGCAGGGCGCTAGGGGCTACACCTTC. This codes for CASSLGQGARGYTF.